This T cell receptor (beta chain) stems from a study of vaccination and CD4 T cells after COVID-19. Study-wide background: Overlapping SARS-CoV-2, HCoV-NL63, HCoV-OC43 and HCoV-229E spike peptides were used to stimulate cells. Researchers treated control cultures with a CEFX pool, an HIV-1 Nef pool, or no peptide.

Once obtained from cultured CD4+ T cells, the DNA was sequenced using the Oncomine TCR Beta short-read assay. TCRdb fed the PCR reads into MiXCR, producing one record per CDR3 protein. The sample carries just under 20,000 distinct CDR3 sequences, around 45% recorded once. This CDR3 region has 13 residues. Germline V lookup: CDR1 MNHNS, CDR2 SASEGT. V lost 6 bases and J 0 bases, leaving 9 bases between the germline ends. Treatment defined: roughly ten-day PBMC culture with coronavirus spike peptide pools or control peptides (ViraFEST assay). Once peptide pools had expanded antigen-specific T cells, ViraFEST sequenced TCRs. Worth noting for this clonotype: Its antigen remains unknown.

The receptor comes from a human donor who had recovered from COVID-19. This sequence joins TRBV6-1 and TRBJ2-7; D gene unclear. Sequences were derived from CD4+ T cells from blood, cultured in vitro, sampled before SARS-CoV-2 vaccination. CDR3 in DNA: TGTGCCAGCAGCCCGGTTAGCTCCTACGAGCAGTACTTC. It yields the protein CASSPVSSYEQYF.